These 30 T cell receptor beta chains originate from one sample sequenced in a study of T-cell reconstitution after alpha-beta-depleted transplantation in children. Researchers prepared the TCRbeta library using unique molecular identifiers, the study reports. TCRdb called the PCR reads again in MiXCR, with one record for every CDR3 protein. The sample lists 700,000 to 850,000 distinct CDR3 sequences; roughly 16% were seen once. This material consisted of PBMCs, mostly from graft donor cells, taken 360 days after TCRalphabeta/CD19-depleted stem cell transplant. The receptors come from a male patient aged 10 to 17 who had a stem cell transplant for acute lymphoblastic leukemia, so the T cells may come from the graft donor.

The genes are TRBV11-2 and TRBJ2-1, with D possibly being TRBD2 (5 bases). The germline V gene encodes CDR1 SGHAT and CDR2 FQNNGV. CDR3 size: 18 residues. Trimming removed 0 bases from V and 0 bases from J, with 15 bases in between. CDR3 nucleotides: TGTGCCAGCAGCTTAGATCTGCAGGTCGGAGGCTCCTACAATGAGCAGTTCTTC. This translates into CASSLDLQVGGSYNEQFF. Based on the CDR3 plus reference TRBV11-2 and TRBJ2-1, the full variable domain is EAGVAQSPRYKIIEKRQSVAFWCNPISGHATLYWYQQILGQGPKLLIQFQNNGVVDDSQLPKDRFSAERLKGVDSTLKIQPAKLEDSAVYLCASSLDLQVGGSYNEQFFGPGTRLTVL.

V usage is TRBV6-2 or TRBV6-3 and J usage is TRBJ2-3, with D tentatively TRBD1 or TRBD2 (5 bases each). Germline V gene data show CDR1 as MNHEY and CDR2 as SVGEGT. The CDR3 is 14 amino acids. V was cut by 6 bases and J by 7 bases, with 17 bases left in between. Here the CDR3 reads CASRTGTDSYTQYF. CDR3 DNA sequence: TGTGCCAGCAGGACCGGGACCGATAGTTATACGCAGTATTTT.

The chain has TRBV20-1 and TRBJ2-7; D possibly matches TRBD1 or TRBD2 (7 bases each). The CDR3 contains 12 residues. Deletions cut 5 bases from V and 12 bases from J, with 20 bases between. CDR1 is DFQATT, CDR2 SNEGSKA, per germline (reference sequence). CDR3 DNA sequence: TGCAGTGCTCTAGGGCCAGGGGGGGTGGGGTACTTC. This gives the protein CSALGPGGVGYF.

The chain combines TRBV4-1 with TRBJ1-2; no clear D gene. V lost 0 bases, J lost 0 bases, and 11 bases lay in between. CDR3 size: 16 residues. Germline V CDR1 and CDR2: MGHRA, YSYEKL. CDR3 region: CASSQDNREANYGYTF. CDR3 bases: TGCGCCAGCAGCCAAGATAATAGGGAAGCTAACTATGGCTACACCTTC.

Ten or more counts support this clonotype. The rearrangement joins TRBV7-3 to TRBJ1-1, with 9 bases lining up with TRBD1. The CDR3 has 13 residues. Unmatched junction bases numbered 5, after V lost 4 bases and J lost 8 bases. Germline CDR1 reads SGHTA; CDR2 reads FQGTGA. The chain's CDR3 is CASSSYRGREAFF. CDR3 DNA: TGTGCCAGCAGCTCGTACAGGGGGCGGGAAGCTTTCTTT.

This chain connects TRBV4-1 to TRBJ2-5; 9 positions agree with TRBD1. The CDR3 length is 19 residues. Per the germline V gene, CDR1 is MGHRA and CDR2 is YSYEKL. V dropped 5 bases and J dropped 0; count of bases not matched to a gene: 16. The CDR3 bases are TGCGCCAGCAGCGGCGGCCAGCGTGGACAGGGGAGCTACCAAGAGACCCAGTACTTC. It specifies CASSGGQRGQGSYQETQYF.

This clonotype was observed at least ten times. The J gene is TRBJ2-5, the V gene TRBV5-1; TRBD1 might be the D (5 bases). The CDR3 runs 14 residues. Trimming removed 6 bases at V and 2 bases at J, with 14 bases between. Germline V gives CDR1 SGHRS, CDR2 YFSETQ. In DNA form, the CDR3 reads TGCGCCAGCAACCCACAGGCCGGACAAGAGACCCAGTACTTC. Translation: CASNPQAGQETQYF. The complete variable domain, with remaining parts taken from reference TRBV5-1 and TRBJ2-5, reads KAGVTQTPRYLIKTRGQQVTLSCSPISGHRSVSWYQQTPGQGLQFLFEYFSETQRNKGNFPGRFSGRQFSNSRSEMNVSTLELGDSALYLCASNPQAGQETQYFGPGTRLLVL.

The table lists this clonotype with a count of one. CDR3 in DNA: TGTGCCAGGCCACACGGGATCTCTGGGGCCAACGTCCTGACTTTC. Its protein product is CARPHGISGANVLTF. This chain links TRBV12-3 or TRBV12-4 with TRBJ2-6, with D possibly being TRBD2 (5 bases). Deletions cut 9 bases from V and 0 bases from J, with 12 bases between. This CDR3 contains 15 residues.

The chain is built from TRBV20-1 and TRBJ1-1; TRBD1 agrees at 12 bases. The CDR3 runs 15 residues. The V gene's germline CDR1 is DFQATT and CDR2 SNEGSKA (reference sequence). With 0 bases clipped from V and 6 bases from J, the junction kept 5 bases outside the gene matches. The CDR3 sequence is CSARDWGQGAAEAFF. The CDR3 DNA follows: TGCAGTGCTAGAGATTGGGGACAGGGGGCGGCTGAAGCTTTCTTT.

The chain has TRBV24-1 and TRBJ2-1; 7 bases align to TRBD2. CDR3 length equals 13 residues. V shed 3 bases and J 5 bases; nucleotides not matched to a gene: 0. Germline V gene lookup returns CDR1 KGHDR and CDR2 SFDVKD. CDR3 amino acids: CATSDLADNEQFF. In DNA form, the CDR3 reads TGTGCCACCAGTGATCTAGCGGACAATGAGCAGTTCTTC.

This clonotype was found many times. V is TRBV24-1 and J is TRBJ2-3; D may correspond to TRBD1 or TRBD2 (5 bases each). The CDR3 consists of 19 residues. V was trimmed by 3 bases and J by 7 bases, leaving 28 bases between them. In germline, CDR1 is KGHDR, CDR2 SFDVKD. The CDR3 DNA reads TGTGCCACCAGTGATACGCCCTCCCATACAGGTCCCGGGGCAAATACGCAGTATTTT. Amino acids: CATSDTPSHTGPGANTQYF.

V usage is TRBV20-1 and J usage is TRBJ2-5; D is perhaps TRBD2 (5 bases). The V end lost 5 bases, the J end lost 2 bases, and 21 bases lay between the germline ends. CDR1 and CDR2 from the germline V gene are DFQATT and SNEGSKA (reference sequence). The CDR3 is made up of 16 amino acids. Here the CDR3 DNA reads TGCAGTGCTTGTGACATGCTGAGGCTAGCTCAAGAGACCCAGTACTTC. It is translated as CSACDMLRLAQETQYF.

The gene calls are TRBV27 and TRBJ2-7, with 12 bases fitting TRBD1. Germline V gives CDR1 MNHEY, CDR2 SMNVEV (reference sequence). V shed 3 bases and J 5 bases; nucleotides not matched to a gene: 8. The CDR3 is made up of 16 amino acids. CDR3 sequence: CASSLVLGTGGHEQYF. Here the CDR3 DNA reads TGTGCCAGCAGTTTGGTTTTGGGGACAGGGGGCCACGAGCAGTACTTC.

This clonotype was picked up a small number of times. This chain links TRBV6-1 with TRBJ2-5; TRBD2 agrees at 11 bases. In germline, CDR1 is MNHNS, CDR2 SASEGT. The CDR3 totals 16 residues. The trim removed 6 bases at V and 0 bases at J, leaving 6 bases unmatched. In DNA form, the CDR3 reads TGTGCCAGCAGGAGGGGGACTAGCGGAAACCAAGAGACCCAGTACTTC. Protein: CASRRGTSGNQETQYF.

In its sample, this clonotype was seen a few times. This chain joins TRBV20-1 and TRBJ1-5; no clear D. V was shortened by 0 bases and J by 4 bases, with 10 bases between the two germline ends. This CDR3 is built from 14 residues. Germline V gene data show CDR1 as DFQATT and CDR2 as SNEGSKA (reference sequence). CDR3 DNA: TGCAGTGCTAGAGATATCACTTTAAATCAGCCCCAGCATTTT. The encoded protein is CSARDITLNQPQHF.

The gene calls are TRBV12-3 or TRBV12-4 and TRBJ2-1; 12 nucleotides align to TRBD1. The CDR3 runs 15 residues. V shed 5 bases, J shed 8 bases, and the junction held 7 bases outside the gene matches. The CDR3 spells CASSDRDRGLYEQFF. Here the CDR3 DNA reads TGTGCCAGCAGTGACCGGGACAGGGGGCTCTATGAGCAGTTCTTC.

The genes are TRBV25-1 and TRBJ2-1; 11 bases are shared with TRBD2. This CDR3 comprises 16 residues. V was pared by 3 bases and J by 9 bases, with 10 bases of the junction left unmatched. CDR1 MGHDK and CDR2 SYGVNS come from the germline V gene. The CDR3 region has the DNA TGTGCCAGCAGTGACGGCGGACTAGCGGGCAGGGGTGAGCAGTTCTTC. It encodes CASSDGGLAGRGEQFF. The complete variable domain, with remaining parts taken from reference TRBV25-1 and TRBJ2-1, reads EADIYQTPRYLVIGTGKKITLECSQTMGHDKMYWYQQDPGMELHLIHYSYGVNSTEKGDLSSESTVSRIRTEHFPLTLESARPSHTSQYLCASSDGGLAGRGEQFFGPGTRLTVL.

This sequence joins TRBV7-6 and TRBJ1-6; the D is unclear. This CDR3 is 17 amino acids long. The germline gives CDR1 SGHVS, CDR2 FNYEAQ. Trimming stripped 3 bases from V and 7 bases from J, with 19 bases between. CDR3 DNA sequence: TGTGCCAGCAGCTTCGCCCGAGGTTCTCTGAAGAATTCACCCCTCCACTTT. As protein: CASSFARGSLKNSPLHF.

This clonotype was found a few times. This chain uses TRBV5-1 with TRBJ2-2; D gene unclear. CDR1 and CDR2 from the germline V gene are SGHRS and YFSETQ. Trimming took 0 bases from V and 7 from J, leaving 10 bases between them. There are 14 residues in the CDR3. The CDR3 loop is CASSLGRNGGELFF. For the CDR3, the DNA is TGCGCCAGCAGCTTGGGTCGGAACGGCGGGGAGCTGTTTTTT. The entire variable domain, with the rest obtained from reference TRBV5-1 and TRBJ2-2, is as follows: KAGVTQTPRYLIKTRGQQVTLSCSPISGHRSVSWYQQTPGQGLQFLFEYFSETQRNKGNFPGRFSGRQFSNSRSEMNVSTLELGDSALYLCASSLGRNGGELFFGEGSRLTVL.

This clonotype occurred a few times. This chain links TRBV14 with TRBJ1-1; maybe TRBD1 (5 bases). Trimming cost V 4 bases and J 4 bases, with 19 bases left between them. CDR3 length equals 16 residues. Germline V gene data show CDR1 as SGHDN and CDR2 as FVKESK. CDR3 protein: CASSPPGWGIGTEAFF. CDR3 sequence (DNA): TGTGCCAGCAGCCCCCCAGGGTGGGGGATTGGCACTGAAGCTTTCTTT. Full variable domain (rest looked up from reference TRBV14 and TRBJ1-1): EAGVTQFPSHSVIEKGQTVTLRCDPISGHDNLYWYRRVMGKEIKFLLHFVKESKQDESGMPNNRFLAERTGGTYSTLKVQPAELEDSGVYFCASSPPGWGIGTEAFFGQGTRLTVV.

The sample holds many counts of this clonotype. CDR3 bases: TGTGCCAGCAGCTTAGCCAGGGGGAGCTCCTACAATGAGCAGTTCTTC. Its translation is CASSLARGSSYNEQFF. The chain couples TRBV7-9 to TRBJ2-1, with TRBD1 matching 7 bases. Germline CDR1 SEHNR, CDR2 FQNEAQ (reference sequence). V dropped 0 bases and J dropped 0; count of bases not matched to a gene: 2. The CDR3 consists of 16 residues.

This clonotype was seen more than once but under ten times. The gene calls are TRBV10-3 and TRBJ2-7; D not certain. Germline V gene lookup returns CDR1 ENHRY and CDR2 SYGVKD. The CDR3 loop spans 13 amino acids. V was trimmed by 2 bases and J by 3 bases, leaving 8 bases between them. The CDR3 DNA reads TGTGCCATCAGTGAGGGTCTCCTCTACGAGCAGTACTTC. This codes for CAISEGLLYEQYF.

This clonotype has a count of ten or more. The rearrangement uses TRBV12-3 or TRBV12-4 and TRBJ2-1; D ambiguous. The V gene lost 3 bases and the J gene lost 7 bases, with 10 bases spanning the gap. This CDR3 is 13 amino acids long. CDR3 in amino acids: CASSLTPGNEQFF. DNA for the CDR3: TGTGCCAGCAGTTTGACGCCTGGAAATGAGCAGTTCTTC.

The genes are TRBV4-1 and TRBJ2-7; D is ambiguous. The CDR3 is 15 residues long. The germline V and J ends were trimmed by 0 bases and 6 bases, with 15 bases remaining between them. CDR1 is MGHRA and CDR2 is YSYEKL in the germline V gene. The CDR3 spells CASSQDLANRGEQYF. CDR3 bases: TGCGCCAGCAGCCAAGATCTGGCAAATAGAGGCGAGCAGTACTTC.

The chain recombines TRBV19 with TRBJ1-5; no clear D. In germline, CDR1 is LNHDA, CDR2 SQIVND (reference sequence). V lost 3 bases and J lost 0, with 9 bases in between. This CDR3 has 15 amino acids. The CDR3 is CASSIFGYSNQPQHF. DNA of the CDR3: TGTGCCAGTAGTATTTTTGGCTATAGCAATCAGCCCCAGCATTTT. Supplemented by reference TRBV19 and TRBJ1-5, the full variable domain reads DGGITQSPKYLFRKEGQNVTLSCEQNLNHDAMYWYRQDPGQGLRLIYYSQIVNDFQKGDIAEGYSVSREKKESFPLTVTSAQKNPTAFYLCASSIFGYSNQPQHFGDGTRLSIL.

J is TRBJ2-2 and V is TRBV27; a weak D match, TRBD2 (6 bases). V was shortened by 6 bases and J by 5 bases, with 22 bases between the two germline ends. The V gene's germline CDR1 is MNHEY and CDR2 SMNVEV (reference sequence). The CDR3 loop spans 17 amino acids. In nucleotides, the CDR3 is TGTGCCAGCAGGGAAGGGTTGACTAGACTAGTTACCGGGGAGCTGTTTTTT. This codes for CASREGLTRLVTGELFF.

This sequence joins TRBV5-1 and TRBJ2-1, with TRBD2 matching over 10 bases. Germline CDR1 SGHRS, CDR2 YFSETQ. The CDR3 length is 17 residues. The V and J ends lost 1 base and 7 bases, in that order; junction bases with no gene match: 11. This CDR3 is CASSLPSTSGNRNEQFF. The CDR3 nucleotides read TGCGCCAGCAGCTTGCCTTCAACTAGCGGGAATAGAAATGAGCAGTTCTTC.

This clonotype was picked up a small number of times. V is TRBV9 and J is TRBJ2-1; 9 positions match TRBD2. V trimming: 3 bases; J trimming: 9 bases; junction bases outside the gene matches: 10. The CDR3 contains 15 residues. Per the germline V gene, CDR1 is SGDLS and CDR2 is YYNGEE. CDR3 residues: CASSDPSGIAPEQFF. Written as DNA, the CDR3 is TGTGCCAGCAGCGACCCTAGCGGGATCGCCCCTGAGCAGTTCTTC.

The chain is built from TRBV20-1 and TRBJ2-2; the D gene is possibly TRBD2 (5 bases). This CDR3 has 16 residues. In germline, CDR1 is DFQATT, CDR2 SNEGSKA (reference sequence). Between the trimmed V and J ends, which lost 0 bases and 3 bases, there was a span of 14 bases. This chain's CDR3 is CSARDWFGSYTGELFF. CDR3 coding DNA: TGCAGTGCTAGAGATTGGTTTGGGAGTTACACCGGGGAGCTGTTTTTT.

V gene TRBV12-3 or TRBV12-4 combines with J gene TRBJ2-4; 8 bases match TRBD2. The length of the CDR3 is 15 residues. The J segment lost 1 base and the V segment lost 3 bases, leaving 2 bases of the junction unmatched. The CDR3 spells CASSFSSGAKNIQYF. The CDR3 nucleotides are TGTGCCAGCAGTTTCTCTAGCGGGGCCAAAAACATTCAGTACTTC.